Below, one TCR beta chain is given with its context. This may stem from a read error, because a much larger clone lies one nucleotide away. TCRdb reprocessed the RT-PCR reads with MiXCR, giving one entry per CDR3 protein. The sample includes about 680,000 distinct CDR3 sequences, 13% to 15% of them seen just once. This CDR3 comprises 16 residues. Germline V gene lookup returns CDR1 DFQATT and CDR2 SNEGSKA (reference sequence). The TCR originated in a female donor in good health, serving as a healthy control. This chain joins TRBV20-1 and TRBJ2-4; a possible D gene is TRBD1 (6 bases). Sequencing was performed on memory CD4+ T cells from blood. CDR3 sequence: CSASDPSKGDKNIKYF. CDR3 in DNA: TGCAGTGCGTCGGATCCGTCGAAGGGGGACAAAAACATTAAGTACTTC.